This T cell receptor (beta chain) was retrieved from a study of persistence of HIV-infected CD4 T cells. An overlapping HIV-1 Gag peptide pool stimulated these cells at about 0.91 ug/peptide/mL. Responding CD4+ T cells were sorted by upregulation of both CD40 ligand and CD69. Donors had CD4+ T cell counts above 400 cells/uL and were CMV-seropositive. For around 19 hours, CD8-depleted PBMCs received anti-CD28/CD49d costimulation, a CD40-blocking antibody and enfuvirtide. V was cut by 0 bases and J by 0 bases, with 7 bases left in between. The V gene's germline CDR1 is SGDLS and CDR2 YYNGEE. This CDR3 is built from 15 residues. This was the immunoSEQ version 4 assay in survey mode. Profiled with immunoSEQ multiplex PCR; TCRdb holds only in-frame clones, not every one. The sample includes about 20,000 clones, approximately 65% of them seen just once. Points on this clone: Its specificity is unknown.

The sequence was collected from an adult woman with HIV who was CMV-seropositive. This chain links TRBV9 with TRBJ1-5; D gene uncertain. Sequenced here: CD4+ T cells sorted from PBMCs after approximately 19-hour stimulation, sampled from a patient who received antiretroviral therapy. The CDR3 spells CASSVGGYSNQPQHF. CDR3 DNA: TGTGCCAGCAGCGTAGGCGGGTATAGCAATCAGCCCCAGCATTTT.